Listed below are T cell receptor beta chains from one sample, sequenced in a study of cytomegalovirus exposure and HLA in healthy donors. The repertoire was sequenced with immunoSEQ multiplex PCR; TCRdb's copy has only in-frame clones and lacks some. The data hold fewer than 150,000 clones, with about 73% observed a single time. Material: PBMCs. These receptors all stem from a woman aged 45-65 years in good health and CMV-seropositive. CDR3s include the opening cysteine and the closing phenylalanine or tryptophan. A D gene is named only where the DNA matches it firmly. Some rows mark clone size as missing; the rest say once, few, many or name a class of expanded clone.

d_call j_call clone_size v_call cdr3_nt cdr3_aa
NA TRBJ1-5 few TRBV4-1 TGCGCCAGCAGCCATTACAGGGAGAGCAATCAGCCCCAGCATTTT CASSHYRESNQPQHF
NA TRBJ2-3 NA TRBV7-9 TGTGCCAGCAGCTTATCCGGGGAGGCAGATACGCAGTATTTT CASSLSGEADTQYF
NA TRBJ1-5 NA TRBV7-8 TGTGCCAGCAGCTTAGCGGATGGGCCCGGGGGCAATCAGCCCCAGCATTTT CASSLADGPGGNQPQHF
NA TRBJ1-1 NA TRBV6-1 TGTGCCAGCAGTGTACAGGGTTCGCCCGAAGCTTTCTTT CASSVQGSPEAFF
TRBD2 TRBJ2-2 NA TRBV7-9 TGTGCCAGCAGCAAACTAGCGGGGGGCACCGGGGAGCTGTTTTTT CASSKLAGGTGELFF
NA TRBJ1-5 NA TRBV5-1 TGCGCCAGCCGTCCCGCCCCGGGGGTTGGCCAGCCCCAGCATTTT CASRPAPGVGQPQHF
NA TRBJ1-4 NA TRBV29-1 TGCAGCGTTCCAGAGTTCGGAGGAGGGCATGAAAAACTGTTTTTT CSVPEFGGGHEKLFF
NA TRBJ1-6 NA TRBV6-1 TGTGCCAGCAGCCTTCAGAATTCACCCCTCCACTTT CASSLQNSPLHF
NA TRBJ2-3 once TRBV5-1 TGCGCCAGCAGCTTACGCCAGGGGGGAGGAGATACGCAGTATTTT CASSLRQGGGDTQYF
TRBD1 TRBJ1-5 NA TRBV10-3 TGTGCCATCAGCCCGGACAGGGGAGGTCAGCCCCAGCATTTT CAISPDRGGQPQHF
TRBD1 TRBJ2-2 NA TRBV6-6 TGTGCCAGCAGGAACAGGGGCACCGGGGAGCTGTTTTTT CASRNRGTGELFF
NA TRBJ1-5 NA TRBV9 TGTGCCAGCAGCGCGACAGGATATCAGCCCCAGCATTTT CASSATGYQPQHF
TRBD2 TRBJ2-1 few TRBV11-2 TGTGCCAGCAGCTTAGTTGGGGGGGACGGCCTGGGTAATGAGCAGTTCTTC CASSLVGGDGLGNEQFF
TRBD1 TRBJ1-2 NA TRBV6-5 TGTGCCAGCAGCTTTATCGGACAGGGGGAGGGCTACACCTTC CASSFIGQGEGYTF
TRBD2 TRBJ2-1 NA TRBV7-2 TGTGCCGTCGGACTAGCGGGGGCCTACAATGAGCAGTTCTTC CAVGLAGAYNEQFF
NA TRBJ2-3 NA TRBV2 TGTGCCAGCAGTGACCGTGTCAGTTTGGCAGATACGCAGTATTTT CASSDRVSLADTQYF
NA TRBJ1-5 once TRBV18 TGTGCCAGCTCGTACCGACAGGCTAGTCAGCCCCAGCATTTT CASSYRQASQPQHF
NA TRBJ2-2 NA TRBV7-9 TGTGCCAGCAGCTTAGTAGGGGCCGCGAACACCGGGGAGCTGTTTTTT CASSLVGAANTGELFF
NA TRBJ2-3 NA TRBV7-2 TGTGCCAGCAGCTCCCCTAGTGGGGATACGCAGTATTTT CASSSPSGDTQYF
NA TRBJ1-3 NA TRBV4-2 TGTGCCAGCAGCCAAGAAACGGGGGGTCGAAACACCATATATTTT CASSQETGGRNTIYF
TRBD1 TRBJ1-1 NA TRBV9 TGTGCCAGCAGCGGAACCAGTCAGGGGGCAGCTTTCTTT CASSGTSQGAAFF
TRBD2 TRBJ2-3 NA TRBV4-2 TGTGCCAGCAGCCCCAAGACTAGCTATGAAGATACGCAGTATTTT CASSPKTSYEDTQYF
NA TRBJ1-6 NA TRBV5-5 TGTGCCAGCAGCCAAAGTCGGCAGGTGAACTCACCCCTCCACTTT CASSQSRQVNSPLHF
NA TRBJ1-2 once TRBV5-1 TGCGCCAGCAGCCCCCCGGACAGCGGTATATACACCTTC CASSPPDSGIYTF
NA TRBJ1-4 NA TRBV2 TGTGCCAGCAGCGGACAGAGCCCTCTGTTTTTT CASSGQSPLFF
NA TRBJ2-5 NA TRBV29-1 TGCAGCGTTTCTCAGGGGTCGGGCAGGCAAGAGACCCAGTACTTC CSVSQGSGRQETQYF
TRBD1 TRBJ1-4 NA TRBV6-5 TGTGCCAGCAGTAGAGACAGGGTGACTAATGAAAAACTGTTTTTT CASSRDRVTNEKLFF
NA TRBJ2-3 NA TRBV5-1 TGCGCCAGCAGCCCCGGAGGACAGAGCACAGATACGCAGTATTTT CASSPGGQSTDTQYF
TRBD2 TRBJ2-6 NA TRBV5-1 TGCGCCAGCAGCTTGTTAGCGGGGGGCTCTGGGGCCAACGTCCTGACTTTC CASSLLAGGSGANVLTF
NA TRBJ2-7 NA TRBV6-1 TGTGCCAGCAGTGAATTTAGGGGGAGCTCCTACGAGCAGTACTTC CASSEFRGSSYEQYF
TRBD2 TRBJ2-3 NA TRBV19 TGTGCCAGTAGTCCGTCCTTTGGCGGGGGGCTGGATACGCAGTATTTT CASSPSFGGGLDTQYF
NA TRBJ2-7 NA TRBV7-2 TGTGCCAGCAGCGAACGGAGGAACCGCGGCGAGCAGTACTTC CASSERRNRGEQYF
TRBD1 TRBJ1-2 once TRBV10-3 TGTGCCATCGCCCCCCGAGCCGGGACAGGGGATAACTATGGCTACACCTTC CAIAPRAGTGDNYGYTF
NA TRBJ1-6 NA TRBV6-5 TGTGCCAGCAGCTCAGGGATTCATAATTCACCCCTCCACTTT CASSSGIHNSPLHF
TRBD2 TRBJ2-5 NA TRBV9 TGTGCCAGCAGCGTAGGACTAGCGGGGGGTACACAAGAGACCCAGTACTTC CASSVGLAGGTQETQYF
TRBD1 TRBJ1-5 NA TRBV7-9 TGTGCCAGCAGTACCCCCGGGACAGAACAGGATCAGCCCCAGCATTTT CASSTPGTEQDQPQHF
NA TRBJ2-1 NA TRBV5-6 TGTGCCAGCAGCTTAACAGGGACCCTGGGGCACAATGAGCAGTTCTTC CASSLTGTLGHNEQFF
NA TRBJ1-6 NA TRBV10-1 TGCGCCAGCAGACCAAGTCTCAGGGGTACGAATTCACCCCTCCACTTT CASRPSLRGTNSPLHF
TRBD1 TRBJ1-4 NA TRBV19 TGTGCCAGCACGCAGGGGGCTATGGAGAAACTGTTTTTT CASTQGAMEKLFF
NA TRBJ1-5 NA TRBV2 TGTGCCAGCAGTGTCAGACTCAATCAGCCCCAGCATTTT CASSVRLNQPQHF